This TCR beta chain comes out of a study of OX40 agonist ivuxolimab in advanced cancers. Produced via immunoSEQ multiplex PCR; TCRdb's table is partial and in-frame only. The sample lists some 54,000 clones, 84% occurring once. Autoimmune disease history or systemic immunosuppression excluded patients. The source is an adult with an advanced solid tumor such as melanoma, head and neck, liver or kidney cancer. Here the sequenced sample was CD4+ or CD8+ T cells sorted from blood, taken in a trial of the OX40 agonist ivuxolimab.

DNA of the CDR3: TGTGCCAGCAGCTTGGGAGGTGCAGGGGATTCTGGAAACACCATATATTTT. Translating gives CASSLGGAGDSGNTIYF. The gene calls are TRBV5-4 and TRBJ1-3; the D gene is possibly TRBD1 (6 bases). The CDR3 length is 17 residues. Looked up from germline, CDR1 is SGHNT and CDR2 is YYREEE (reference sequence). Trimming removed 0 bases at V and 1 base at J, with 14 bases between.